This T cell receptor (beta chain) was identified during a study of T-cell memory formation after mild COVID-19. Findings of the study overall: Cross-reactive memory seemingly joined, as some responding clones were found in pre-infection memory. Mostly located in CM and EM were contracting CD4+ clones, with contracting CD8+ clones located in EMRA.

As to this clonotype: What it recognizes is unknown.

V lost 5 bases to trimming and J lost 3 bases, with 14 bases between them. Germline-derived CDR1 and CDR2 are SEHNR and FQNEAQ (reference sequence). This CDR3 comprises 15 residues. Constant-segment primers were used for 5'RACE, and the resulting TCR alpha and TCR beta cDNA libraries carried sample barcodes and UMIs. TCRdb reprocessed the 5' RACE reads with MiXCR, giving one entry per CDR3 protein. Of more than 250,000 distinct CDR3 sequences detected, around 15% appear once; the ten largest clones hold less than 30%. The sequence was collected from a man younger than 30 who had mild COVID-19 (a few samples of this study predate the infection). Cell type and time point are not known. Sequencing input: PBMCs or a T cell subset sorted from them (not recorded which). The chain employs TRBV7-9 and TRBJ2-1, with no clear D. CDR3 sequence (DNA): TGTGCCAGCAGCCCGGACGGAGCCATCTACAATGAGCAGTTCTTC. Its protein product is CASSPDGAIYNEQFF. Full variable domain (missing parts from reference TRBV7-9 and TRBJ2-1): DTGVSQNPRHKITKRGQNVTFRCDPISEHNRLYWYRQTLGQGPEFLTYFQNEAQLEKSRLLSDRFSAERPKGSFSTLEIQRTEQGDSAMYLCASSPDGAIYNEQFFGPGTRLTVL.